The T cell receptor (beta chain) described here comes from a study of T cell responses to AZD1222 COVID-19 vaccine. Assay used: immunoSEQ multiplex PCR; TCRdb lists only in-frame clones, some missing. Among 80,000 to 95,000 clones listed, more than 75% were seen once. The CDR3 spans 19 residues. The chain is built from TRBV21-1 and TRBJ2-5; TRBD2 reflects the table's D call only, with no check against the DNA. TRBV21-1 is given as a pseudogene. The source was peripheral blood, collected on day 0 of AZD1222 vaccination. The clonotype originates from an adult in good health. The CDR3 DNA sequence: TGTGCCAGCAGCGAGCATACTAGCGGGAGAGCCCCCCCCGAGGAGACCCAGTACTTC. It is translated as CASSEHTSGRAPPEETQYF.